This T cell receptor (beta chain) comes out of a study of cytomegalovirus exposure and HLA in healthy donors. Of note for this clone: No antigen is known for it.

The V gene's germline CDR1 is SGHKS and CDR2 YYEKEE (reference sequence). The germline V and J ends were trimmed by 4 bases and 4 bases, with 11 bases remaining between them. This CDR3 is built from 13 residues. Amplification used 60 Vbeta primers and 13 Jbeta primers. In the authors' workflow: Around 9.9 million shared chains were among the about 80 million unique TCR beta chains that a later analysis counted. Generated by immunoSEQ multiplex PCR, the TCRdb table keeps only in-frame clones and is missing some. V and J calls and clone size follow that table, whereas D and trimming were derived from the DNA. This sample has some 150,000 clones, with more than 70% found just once. Overall study results and limits: The classifier was said to identify cytomegalovirus status with high specificity and sensitivity. In a later analysis, V- and J-gene trimming of beta chains associated with a DCLRE1C missense variant, replicated independently. Across donors, most TCRs were seen rarely, yet some public ones were widespread.

Sequenced material: PBMCs. The clonotype comes from a man aged 45-65 years in good health and CMV-seropositive. The chain joins TRBV5-5 to TRBJ1-2; D gene ambiguous. CDR3 amino acids: CASSPTRLYGYTF. The CDR3 DNA reads as TGTGCCAGCAGCCCAACACGACTCTATGGCTACACCTTC.